What follows are 24 T cell receptor beta chains derived from one specimen sequenced in a study of Graves' ophthalmopathy and Graves' hyperthyroidism (dated 2018 in TCRdb). The data were produced on an Illumina HiSeq 2000. For repertoire sequencing, TCR beta CDR3 regions were amplified from RNA transcripts. HTBI primers and the Qiagen OneStep RT-PCR kit were used in a first-round RT-PCR, which was followed by a second-round multiplex PCR, size selection and purification. Using fastp trimming at Q25 and MiXCR clonotype assembly, TCRdb reanalyzed the public sequencing data and kept in-frame beta chains. Each entry is one CDR3 protein sequence, shown with its most common DNA and genes. The sample table holds almost 750,000 distinct CDR3 sequences, of which 40% were seen once. The top ten clonotypes cover approximately 43% of the sample. The sample consisted of peripheral blood. The receptor set was obtained from an adult man with Graves' ophthalmopathy.

In its sample, this clonotype was seen a few times. The genes are TRBV7-9 and TRBJ1-3; 8 nucleotides agree with TRBD1. V trimming: 5 bases; J trimming: 3 bases; junction bases outside the gene matches: 6. The CDR3 is 15 residues long. Per germline, CDR1 SEHNR and CDR2 FQNEAQ (reference sequence). DNA for the CDR3: TGTGCCAGCAGCCCCGACAGGGGATTTGGAAACACCATATATTTT. It translates to CASSPDRGFGNTIYF. Full variable domain (remainder filled in from reference TRBV7-9 and TRBJ1-3): DTGVSQNPRHKITKRGQNVTFRCDPISEHNRLYWYRQTLGQGPEFLTYFQNEAQLEKSRLLSDRFSAERPKGSFSTLEIQRTEQGDSAMYLCASSPDRGFGNTIYFGEGSWLTVV.

This clonotype was found many times. The chain is built from TRBV7-6 and TRBJ2-7; 7 bases fit TRBD1. This CDR3 has 14 amino acids. The trim removed 8 bases at V and 2 bases at J, leaving 9 bases unmatched. Germline CDR1 and CDR2: SGHVS and FNYEAQ. CDR3 in DNA: TGTGCCAGCCAGGCGGAGACAGGGACCTACGAGCAGTACTTC. Amino acids: CASQAETGTYEQYF.

This clonotype has at least ten counts. V usage is TRBV7-2 and J usage is TRBJ1-5; D gene ambiguous. Deletions cut 5 bases from V and 6 bases from J, with 11 bases between. Per the germline V gene, CDR1 is SGHTA and CDR2 is FQGNSA. The CDR3 is made up of 13 amino acids. For the CDR3, the DNA is TGTGCCAGCAGCCCCAGCGTATCTCAGCCCCAGCATTTT. Its protein product is CASSPSVSQPQHF.

This clonotype was counted at least ten times. The chain recombines TRBV5-1 with TRBJ1-6, with D unresolved. CDR1 and CDR2 from the germline V gene are SGHRS and YFSETQ. This CDR3 spans 13 amino acids. With 4 bases removed from V and 7 bases from J, the gap between germline ends came to 9 bases. CDR3 nucleotide sequence: TGCGCCAGCAGCCCTAATGCCAATTCACCCCTCCACTTT. Residues: CASSPNANSPLHF.

This chain joins TRBV25-1 and TRBJ1-6, with D perhaps matching TRBD1 (6 bases). The length of the CDR3 is 13 residues. Between the trimmed V and J ends, which lost 9 bases and 9 bases, there was a span of 15 bases. Germline V gene lookup returns CDR1 MGHDK and CDR2 SYGVNS. The CDR3 sequence is CASFRGDGSPLHF. The CDR3 coding sequence is TGTGCCAGTTTCAGGGGAGATGGTTCACCCCTCCACTTT.

This clonotype was counted between two and nine times. The rearrangement links TRBV6-6 to TRBJ1-6; D call uncertain. With 2 bases removed from V and 11 bases from J, the gap between germline ends came to 10 bases. Germline V lookup: CDR1 MNHNY, CDR2 SVGAGI (reference sequence). This CDR3 spans 13 amino acids. CDR3 region: CASSYAQDPPLHF. CDR3 DNA: TGTGCCAGCAGTTACGCCCAGGATCCACCCCTCCACTTT.

The genes are TRBV11-1 and TRBJ2-2; 12 bases align to TRBD1. V lost 8 bases, J lost 7 bases, and 11 bases stayed unmatched. Germline V gene data show CDR1 as SGHAT and CDR2 as FQDESV (reference sequence). This CDR3 comprises 16 residues. The CDR3 here is CASAPGTGGGIGELFF. DNA for the CDR3: TGTGCCAGCGCTCCTGGGACAGGGGGCGGTATCGGGGAGCTGTTTTTT.

This clonotype was detected a few times. The genes are TRBV25-1 and TRBJ2-2; D uncertain. Germline V gives CDR1 MGHDK, CDR2 SYGVNS. This CDR3 spans 12 amino acids. Trimming cost V 5 bases and J 6 bases, with 7 bases left between them. Here the CDR3 DNA reads TGTGCCAGCAGTTTAAAGTCCGGGGAGCTGTTTTTT. It codes for CASSLKSGELFF.

This clonotype appeared many times. The chain carries TRBV5-1 and TRBJ2-5, with 8 bases identical to TRBD1. V was pared by 3 bases and J by 4 bases, with 11 bases of the junction left unmatched. Germline V CDR1 and CDR2: SGHRS, YFSETQ. The CDR3 runs 16 residues. The CDR3 is CASSSRGQGGRETQYF. CDR3 bases: TGCGCCAGCAGCTCGCGTGGACAGGGAGGTCGAGAGACCCAGTACTTC.

Turning to this clonotype: One end of the junction is discordant with germline, which a read error may explain. The chain links TRBV7-9 to TRBJ1-2; 10 nucleotides match TRBD1. Germline CDR1 SEHNR, CDR2 FQNEAQ (reference sequence). CDR3 length equals 14 residues. CDR3 sequence: CASSQGRDRGGYTF. DNA of the CDR3: TGCGCCAGCAGCCAAGGCCGGGACAGGGGTGGCTACACCTTC. The entire variable domain, with the rest obtained from reference TRBV7-9 and TRBJ1-2, is as follows: DTGVSQNPRHKITKRGQNVTFRCDPISEHNRLYWYRQTLGQGPEFLTYFQNEAQLEKSRLLSDRFSAERPKGSFSTLEIQRTEQGDSAMYLCASSQGRDRGGYTFGSGTRLTVV.

The chain has TRBV7-2 and TRBJ2-7; D remains ambiguous. The CDR3 is made up of 13 amino acids. The germline V gene encodes CDR1 SGHTA and CDR2 FQGNSA. Trimming shortened V by 1 base and J by 5 bases, and 9 bases separated the two germline ends. CDR3 residues: CASSLGHSDEQYF. DNA of the CDR3: TGTGCCAGCAGCTTAGGTCATTCAGACGAGCAGTACTTC.

The chain combines TRBV2 with TRBJ2-7; TRBD1 matches at 7 bases. There are 15 residues in the CDR3. CDR1 and CDR2 (germline): SNHLY, FYNNEI. Losses at the gene ends were 6 bases for V and 2 bases for J; bases not matched to a gene: 10. As DNA, the CDR3 is TGTGCCAGCAGAGAGAGACAGGGTAGCACCTACGAGCAGTACTTC. This codes for CASRERQGSTYEQYF.

This clonotype was found a few times. The chain combines TRBV20-1 with TRBJ2-7, with 9 positions matching TRBD1. Germline V lookup: CDR1 DFQATT, CDR2 SNEGSKA (reference sequence). The CDR3 is made up of 15 amino acids. Unmatched junction bases numbered 8, after V lost 4 bases and J lost 1 base. CDR3 sequence: CSATPGQGFSYEQYF. The DNA of the CDR3 is TGCAGTGCTACCCCGGGACAGGGTTTTTCCTACGAGCAGTACTTC.

This clonotype was counted many times. The V call is TRBV5-6, the J call TRBJ1-4; D may be TRBD1 (5 bases). Trimming pared 3 bases from V and 8 bases from J, leaving 14 bases between. Germline CDR1 and CDR2: SGHDT and YYEEEE. The CDR3 has 14 residues. CDR3: CASSWGTTREKLFF. For the CDR3, the DNA is TGTGCCAGCAGCTGGGGGACGACGAGAGAAAAACTGTTTTTT.

This clonotype was seen only a few times. The chain carries TRBV7-9 and TRBJ2-7, with D hard to call. Germline V gene lookup returns CDR1 SEHNR and CDR2 FQNEAQ (reference sequence). This CDR3 region has 14 residues. V gave up 0 bases and J gave up 1 base, with 7 bases separating them. CDR3 region: CASSLAKGSYEQYF. The CDR3 bases are TGTGCCAGCAGCTTAGCCAAGGGTTCCTACGAGCAGTACTTC. Complete variable domain (other parts from reference TRBV7-9 and TRBJ2-7): DTGVSQNPRHKITKRGQNVTFRCDPISEHNRLYWYRQTLGQGPEFLTYFQNEAQLEKSRLLSDRFSAERPKGSFSTLEIQRTEQGDSAMYLCASSLAKGSYEQYFGPGTRLTVT.

This clonotype was counted between two and nine times. In nucleotides, the CDR3 is TGTGCCTGGAGTGTACAAGGGTATCAGCCCCAGCATTTT. Its protein is CAWSVQGYQPQHF. This chain links TRBV7-2 with TRBJ1-5; no firm D call. V was clipped by 11 bases and J by 5 bases, with 16 bases between them. CDR1 and CDR2 (germline): SGHTA, FQGNSA. The CDR3 spans 13 residues.

The V gene is TRBV10-2, the J gene TRBJ2-7, with 8 bases that match TRBD1. Germline trimming cut 2 bases from V and 2 bases from J; bases unmatched to any gene: 8. This CDR3 region has 16 residues. Germline CDR1 is WSHSY and CDR2 is SAAADI. The CDR3 sequence is CASSERAGTGPYEQYF. The CDR3 DNA is TGCGCCAGCAGTGAGAGGGCCGGGACAGGACCCTACGAGCAGTACTTC.

J is TRBJ2-7 and V is TRBV7-9; no firm D call. This CDR3 comprises 16 residues. V lost 5 bases and J 7 bases, leaving 24 bases between the germline ends. Germline V gene data show CDR1 as SEHNR and CDR2 as FQNEAQ (reference sequence). CDR3 region: CASSQDWAGPTTEQYF. The DNA of the CDR3 is TGTGCCAGCAGCCAAGATTGGGCAGGCCCCACTACGGAGCAGTACTTC.

In its sample, this clonotype was seen many times. The chain couples TRBV20-1 to TRBJ1-2; the match to TRBD1 covers 9 bases. The ends lost 6 bases at V and 3 bases at J; junction bases unmatched: 5. This CDR3 contains 13 residues. Germline assignment: CDR1 DFQATT and CDR2 SNEGSKA (reference sequence). The CDR3 nucleotides read TGCAGTGCAGGCCGGACAGGGGACTATGGCTACACCTTC. This sequence encodes CSAGRTGDYGYTF.

This clonotype was seen repeatedly, ten times or more. The DNA for the CDR3 is TGCGCCAGCAGGTTGGACAGGCTGAGCGAGCAGTACTTC. Residues: CASRLDRLSEQYF. The chain carries TRBV10-1 and TRBJ2-7; 7 bases fit TRBD1. CDR1 and CDR2 (germline): WNHNN, SYGVQD (reference sequence). Trimming cost V 6 bases and J 6 bases; bases outside gene matches: 8. This CDR3 region has 13 residues.

The chain uses TRBV2 and TRBJ1-2; TRBD1 matches 10 bases. Germline lookup yields CDR1 SNHLY and CDR2 FYNNEI. The CDR3 extends over 15 amino acids. V gave up 8 bases and J gave up 7 bases; unmatched junction bases: 13. The CDR3 DNA is TGTGCCAGCTTCCTGACAGGGGGCGAAGGTGGTGGCTACACCTTC. Translated, it gives CASFLTGGEGGGYTF.

The chain is built from TRBV12-3 or TRBV12-4 and TRBJ1-1, with D possibly being TRBD1 (6 bases). This CDR3 region has 14 residues. V dropped 7 bases and J dropped 3 bases, with 15 bases sitting between them. The CDR3 DNA follows: TGTGCCAGCACTCAGGGGAATAGGGACACTGAAGCTTTCTTT. Amino acids: CASTQGNRDTEAFF.

V usage is TRBV29-1 and J usage is TRBJ1-5; 7 bases map to TRBD1. Per the germline V gene, CDR1 is SQVTM and CDR2 is ANQGSEA. V lost 8 bases and J lost 2; bases outside the gene matches: 6. The CDR3 is 13 residues long. The CDR3 nucleotides are TGCAGCTTAGACAGGGTCGGCAATCAGCCCCAGCATTTT. It codes for CSLDRVGNQPQHF.

This clonotype has more than one count but fewer than ten. The chain employs TRBV7-6 and TRBJ1-4, with 9 bases lining up with TRBD1. Germline CDR1 SGHVS, CDR2 FNYEAQ. The CDR3 is made up of 16 amino acids. The junction had 7 bases not matched to a gene; V was cut back by 5 bases and J by 3 bases. CDR3 in DNA: TGTGCCAGCAGCGGGAGGACAGGGGCAGCTAATGAAAAACTGTTTTTT. Protein: CASSGRTGAANEKLFF.